A single T cell receptor beta chain is shown here with its context. The record originates from a study of blood T cell repertoires in COVID-19. Germline CDR1 reads SGHAT; CDR2 reads FQNNGV. Trimming removed 5 bases at V and 0 bases at J, with 9 bases between. The CDR3 is 14 amino acids. Sequencing was performed with immunoSEQ multiplex PCR; in TCRdb, only in-frame clones are kept and a portion is missing. The sample has a few hundred thousand clones; around 85% are singletons. Material for sequencing was PBMCs or T cells enriched from blood (not recorded which). The sequence derives from a woman in her 50s who had recovered from COVID-19. The chain combines TRBV11-2 with TRBJ2-3, with D possibly being TRBD2 (5 bases). The CDR3 sequence: CASSPRTSTDTQYF. The CDR3 bases are TGTGCCAGCAGCCCCCGGACTAGCACAGATACGCAGTATTTT.